Each of the 4 T cell receptor beta chains below was sequenced from the same sample in a study of beta chain features in type 1 diabetes. cDNA synthesis used the whole RNA isolate, giving expressed TCRB sequences. The data were produced by immunoSEQ multiplex PCR, yet TCRdb's version contains in-frame clones alone and is incomplete. This table holds about 330,000 clones, roughly 11% found once. Sequencing was done on a sample of naive CD4+ T cells from blood. The receptors originated from a woman younger than 45 in good health.

This rearrangement joins TRBV4-1 to TRBJ1-1; D is undetermined. V lost 4 bases and J lost 4, with 13 bases in between. Germline values: CDR1 MGHRA, CDR2 YSYEKL. The CDR3 length is 14 residues. The CDR3 DNA follows: TGCGCCAGCAGCCGCTTGGGCCAAGGCACTGAAGCTTTCTTT. Its protein product is CASSRLGQGTEAFF.

The table lists this clone with a few counts. V usage is TRBV7-3 and J usage is TRBJ2-1; 10 positions agree with TRBD2. The CDR3 runs 15 residues. The trim removed 4 bases at V and 6 bases at J, leaving 6 bases unmatched. CDR1 SGHTA and CDR2 FQGTGA come from the germline V gene. The CDR3 loop reads CASSSGTSAFNEQFF. The CDR3 region has the DNA TGTGCCAGCAGCTCCGGGACTAGCGCTTTCAATGAGCAGTTCTTC.

This clone was observed a few times. The chain carries TRBV29-1 and TRBJ1-2; the match to TRBD1 covers 8 bases. CDR1 and CDR2 (germline): SQVTM, ANQGSEA. The CDR3 is 13 amino acids. Trimming cost V 7 bases and J 8 bases; bases outside gene matches: 12. The CDR3 nucleotides read TGCAGCGGATCGACAGGGGTGAGAGGCGGCTACACCTTC. Translation: CSGSTGVRGGYTF.

The J gene is TRBJ2-7, the V gene TRBV30, with unresolved D. The CDR3 runs to 11 residues. V was trimmed by 2 bases and J by 4 bases, leaving 6 bases between them. Germline V CDR1 and CDR2: GTSNPN, SVGIG (reference sequence). CDR3 nucleotides: TGTGCCTGGAGTTTTACTTACGAGCAGTACTTC. Translated: CAWSFTYEQYF.